A single sample is the source of the 14 T cell receptor beta chains below, sequenced in a study of cytomegalovirus exposure and HLA in healthy donors. 60 Vbeta and 13 Jbeta primers were used in PCR. Data came from immunoSEQ multiplex PCR; TCRdb stores just in-frame clones and leaves some out. The data show about 140,000 clones, 60% to 80% seen once. The material sequenced was PBMCs. The source of these receptors is a woman in her twenties or thirties in good health and CMV-seronegative.

The rearrangement joins TRBV27 to TRBJ2-3; 11 bases fit TRBD2. V lost 3 bases to trimming and J lost 7 bases; unmatched junction nucleotides: 3. This CDR3 has 14 residues. Germline-derived CDR1 and CDR2 are MNHEY and SMNVEV (reference sequence). As DNA, the CDR3 is TGTGCCAGCAGTTTGCTAGCGGGAGGAAATACGCAGTATTTT. This gives the protein CASSLLAGGNTQYF.

This clone was counted a few times. The V gene is TRBV7-9, the J gene TRBJ2-1; 8 positions agree with TRBD1. This CDR3 is built from 15 residues. The V gene end was trimmed by 3 bases and the J gene end by 12 bases; junction bases not matched to a gene: 13. From germline, CDR1 is SEHNR and CDR2 FQNEAQ (reference sequence). The CDR3 spells CASSLETGDPRPQFF. In DNA form, the CDR3 reads TGTGCCAGCAGCTTGGAGACAGGGGATCCCAGGCCGCAGTTCTTC.

The gene calls are TRBV30 and TRBJ2-5; 9 bases map to TRBD1. The CDR3 sequence is 15 residues long. In germline, CDR1 is GTSNPN, CDR2 SVGIG (reference sequence). V dropped 2 bases and J dropped 10; count of bases not matched to a gene: 14. Here the CDR3 reads CAWSPAPGQGLVQYF. CDR3 coding DNA: TGTGCCTGGAGTCCGGCACCGGGACAGGGTTTGGTCCAGTACTTC. The full variable domain, its missing parts supplied by reference TRBV30 and TRBJ2-5, is SQTIHQWPATLVQPVGSPLSLECTVEGTSNPNLYWYRQAAGRGLQLLFYSVGIGQISSEVPQNLSASRPQDRQFILSSKKLLLSDSGFYLCAWSPAPGQGLVQYFGPGTRLLVL.

The V and J genes are TRBV7-3 and TRBJ1-2, with 10 bases aligning to TRBD1. The trim removed 3 bases at V and 4 bases at J, leaving 8 bases unmatched. Germline values: CDR1 SGHTA, CDR2 FQGTGA. This CDR3 has 16 amino acids. The CDR3 is CASSLVRDRGFYGYTF. CDR3 DNA: TGTGCCAGCAGCTTGGTACGGGACAGGGGCTTCTATGGCTACACCTTC.

The chain joins TRBV2 to TRBJ2-2, with 7 bases fitting TRBD1. This CDR3 comprises 15 residues. With V trimmed by 5 bases and J by 1 base, 4 bases remained unmatched. Per the germline V gene, CDR1 is SNHLY and CDR2 is FYNNEI. The CDR3 nucleotides read TGTGCCAGCAGTTCCGGGACAGTGAACACCGGGGAGCTGTTTTTT. Its protein product is CASSSGTVNTGELFF.

The rearrangement uses TRBV7-3 and TRBJ2-3; D perhaps matches TRBD1 (6 bases). In germline, CDR1 is SGHTA, CDR2 FQGTGA. The length of the CDR3 is 15 residues. Trimming pared 5 bases from V and 5 bases from J, leaving 17 bases between. The CDR3 loop reads CASSPQGSFGDTQYF. In DNA form, the CDR3 reads TGTGCCAGCAGCCCTCAGGGGTCCTTCGGAGATACGCAGTATTTT.

V and J are TRBV2 and TRBJ2-7; D unresolved. V dropped 6 bases and J dropped 6 bases, with 15 bases sitting between them. This CDR3 contains 13 residues. CDR1 is SNHLY and CDR2 is FYNNEI in the germline V gene. The DNA of the CDR3 is TGTGCCAGCAGCCAAGGTCCAGACACCGAGCAGTACGTC. Residues: CASSQGPDTEQYV.

The sample holds a few counts of this clone. This rearrangement joins TRBV5-4 to TRBJ2-3; TRBD1 aligns across 7 bases. Per germline, CDR1 SGHNT and CDR2 YYREEE (reference sequence). J gave up 2 bases and V 5 bases, and 8 bases lay outside the gene matches. CDR3 length: 15 amino acids. The CDR3 coding sequence is TGTGCCAGCAGACACGGGACAGCTAACACAGATACGCAGTATTTT. Protein: CASRHGTANTDTQYF.

The chain recombines TRBV6-6 with TRBJ2-5; 15 bases match TRBD2. In germline, CDR1 is MNHNY, CDR2 SVGAGI (reference sequence). This CDR3 is built from 16 residues. J gave up 3 bases and V 4 bases, and 3 bases lay outside the gene matches. This CDR3 reads CASSSWTSGGEETQYF. CDR3 coding DNA: TGTGCCAGCAGTTCGTGGACTAGCGGGGGGGAAGAGACCCAGTACTTC.

There are a few counts of this clone. The chain is built from TRBV29-1 and TRBJ1-1; D call uncertain. Trimming left V 7 bases short and J 5 bases short, with 11 bases between. This CDR3 is 11 amino acids long. Germline V gene sequence: CDR1 SQVTM, CDR2 ANQGSEA. Here the CDR3 reads CSASSGTEAFF. DNA for the CDR3: TGCAGCGCCTCATCGGGAACTGAAGCTTTCTTT.

The rearrangement uses TRBV4-2 and TRBJ1-5, with 9 bases aligning to TRBD1. The CDR3 sequence is 14 residues long. V shed 4 bases and J 4 bases; nucleotides not matched to a gene: 2. The V gene's germline CDR1 is LGHNA and CDR2 YNFKEQ. The CDR3 bases are TGTGCCAGCAGCCTAGGACAGGGGAATCAGCCCCAGCATTTT. Residues: CASSLGQGNQPQHF.

The chain employs TRBV5-3 and TRBJ1-5; perhaps TRBD1 as D (6 bases). TRBV5-3 is placed among ORFs of uncertain function. Deletions cut 4 bases from V and 2 bases from J, with 13 bases between. The CDR3 spans 15 residues. The CDR3 bases are TGTGCCAGAAGCCGAGGGACATACGGCAATCAGCCCCAGCATTTT. Its protein is CARSRGTYGNQPQHF.

The gene calls are TRBV7-3 and TRBJ1-2, with TRBD1 matching 9 bases. V was clipped by 5 bases and J by 4 bases; unmatched bases: 2. CDR1 SGHTA and CDR2 FQGTGA come from the germline V gene. This CDR3 is built from 13 residues. The CDR3 nucleotides read TGTGCCAGCAGCCCGGGACAGGGCTATGGCTACACCTTC. Amino acid sequence: CASSPGQGYGYTF. The complete variable domain, with remaining parts taken from reference TRBV7-3 and TRBJ1-2, reads GAGVSQTPSNKVTEKGKYVELRCDPISGHTALYWYRQSLGQGPEFLIYFQGTGAADDSGLPNDRFFAVRPEGSVSTLKIQRTERGDSAVYLCASSPGQGYGYTFGSGTRLTVV.

This chain uses TRBV10-3 with TRBJ1-4; 7 bases align to TRBD1. The CDR3 covers 15 residues. J was trimmed by 8 bases and V by 5 bases; bases with no gene match: 11. Germline V lookup: CDR1 ENHRY, CDR2 SYGVKD. CDR3 region: CAISSSGTEGEKLFF. The CDR3 coding sequence is TGTGCCATCAGTTCTTCCGGGACAGAGGGAGAAAAACTGTTTTTT.